The clone carrying this T cell receptor (beta chain) came up a few times. Germline V gene sequence: CDR1 SGDLS, CDR2 YYNGEE. There are 15 residues in the CDR3. V lost 7 bases to trimming and J lost 0 bases, with 13 bases between them. This entry is derived from a study of cytomegalovirus exposure and HLA in healthy donors. Primers for the PCR totalled 60 Vbeta and 13 Jbeta. TCRdb's copy holds only in-frame clones and misses some; the assay was immunoSEQ multiplex PCR. The table lists 90,000 or so clones, about four fifths of them singletons, with more than 3.5% in the top ten. The chain couples TRBV9 to TRBJ2-2; weak D call: TRBD1 (6 bases). The specimen sequenced was PBMCs. The clonotype was recovered from a man in his 60s in good health and CMV-seronegative. CDR3 residues: CASQGGHPNTGELFF. The CDR3 nucleotides are TGTGCCAGCCAAGGGGGACACCCGAACACCGGGGAGCTGTTTTTT. Full variable domain (outside the CDR3, taken from reference TRBV9 and TRBJ2-2): DSGVTQTPKHLITATGQRVTLRCSPRSGDLSVYWYQQSLDQGLQFLIQYYNGEERAKGNILERFSAQQFPDLHSELNLSSLELGDSALYFCASQGGHPNTGELFFGEGSRLTVL.